The 32 T cell receptor beta chains below come from one sample, sequenced in a study of cytomegalovirus exposure and HLA in healthy donors. The table came from immunoSEQ multiplex PCR; TCRdb's copy has only in-frame clones and leaves some out. In the table there are 300,000 to 350,000 clones, over 75% of which are singletons. Input material: PBMCs. The receptors here all came from a man aged 30 to 39 in good health and CMV-seronegative.

V usage is TRBV18 and J usage is TRBJ1-1; D is uncertain. The CDR3 is made up of 14 amino acids. Germline V gives CDR1 KGHSH, CDR2 LQKENI. V lost 4 bases and J lost 0, with 9 bases in between. The DNA for the CDR3 is TGTGCCAGCTCACAAACCGGGGTGAACACTGAAGCTTTCTTT. It encodes CASSQTGVNTEAFF.

CDR3 in DNA: TGTGCCAGCAGTGAAGCGGGGGGGAATCAAGAGACCCAGTACTTC. It yields the protein CASSEAGGNQETQYF. This sequence joins TRBV2 and TRBJ2-5, with TRBD2 matching over 7 bases. The CDR3 runs to 15 residues. Germline CDR1 SNHLY, CDR2 FYNNEI. The junction had 3 bases not matched to a gene; V was cut back by 0 bases and J by 2 bases. The whole variable domain, filled in from reference TRBV2 and TRBJ2-5, reads EPEVTQTPSHQVTQMGQEVILRCVPISNHLYFYWYRQILGQKVEFLVSFYNNEISEKSEIFDDQFSVERPDGSNFTLKIRSTKLEDSAMYFCASSEAGGNQETQYFGPGTRLLVL.

For the CDR3, the DNA is TGTGCCAGCAGCTTGGACAGGGGGCAAGGCGGGGAGCTGTTTTTT. It is translated as CASSLDRGQGGELFF. The chain joins TRBV5-6 to TRBJ2-2, with 9 nucleotides matching TRBD1. The CDR3 runs 15 residues. The germline V gene has CDR1 SGHDT and CDR2 YYEEEE. The junction had 4 bases not matched to a gene; V was cut back by 0 bases and J by 7 bases.

This chain joins TRBV19 and TRBJ1-6; D unclear. Germline V CDR1 and CDR2: LNHDA, SQIVND (reference sequence). The ends were cut back, 7 bases at V and 0 bases at J, with 10 bases in the middle. The CDR3 covers 15 residues. The DNA of the CDR3 is TGTGCCAGTAACGAACCTAGCTCCTATAATTCACCCCTCCACTTT. It encodes CASNEPSSYNSPLHF.

The chain carries TRBV5-1 and TRBJ1-2; D unclear. The CDR3 loop spans 11 amino acids. Germline V gene data show CDR1 as SGHRS and CDR2 as YFSETQ. V dropped 4 bases and J dropped 8 bases, with 9 bases sitting between them. CDR3 nucleotides: TGCGCCAGCAGCGAGGGAACGGGCTACACCTTC. Translation: CASSEGTGYTF.

V gene TRBV6-1 combines with J gene TRBJ1-5, with 9 nucleotides matching TRBD1. The germline V gene encodes CDR1 MNHNS and CDR2 SASEGT. There are 16 residues in the CDR3. Trimming at V came to 4 bases and at J to 3 bases, leaving 7 bases not matched to a gene. The CDR3 reads CASSGTGVLVNQPQHF. Written as DNA, the CDR3 is TGTGCCAGCAGTGGGACAGGGGTTTTGGTCAATCAGCCCCAGCATTTT.

J is TRBJ1-6 and V is TRBV7-2; the match to TRBD1 covers 7 bases. Germline V gene data show CDR1 as SGHTA and CDR2 as FQGNSA. The CDR3 is made up of 15 amino acids. Germline trimming cut 3 bases from V and 7 bases from J; bases unmatched to any gene: 6. For the CDR3, the DNA is TGTGCCAGCAGCTTCCAGGGGACAGCAAATTCACCCCTCCACTTT. Its protein product is CASSFQGTANSPLHF.

This sequence joins TRBV18 and TRBJ2-3, with D hard to call. Germline CDR1 is KGHSH and CDR2 is LQKENI. This CDR3 spans 11 amino acids. V dropped 5 bases and J dropped 5 bases, with 5 bases sitting between them. The CDR3 here is CASSEVDTQYF. The CDR3 nucleotides read TGTGCCAGCTCAGAGGTAGATACGCAGTATTTT. Combining the CDR3 with reference TRBV18 and TRBJ2-3 gives the whole variable domain NAGVMQNPRHLVRRRGQEARLRCSPMKGHSHVYWYRQLPEEGLKFMVYLQKENIIDESGMPKERFSAEFPKEGPSILRIQQVVRGDSAAYFCASSEVDTQYFGPGTRLTVL.

The V and J genes are TRBV7-9 and TRBJ1-1; D ambiguous. Per the germline V gene, CDR1 is SEHNR and CDR2 is FQNEAQ (reference sequence). Trimming took 5 bases from V and 5 from J, leaving 15 bases between them. The CDR3 sequence is 14 residues long. The CDR3: CASSPTEALTEAFF. CDR3 in DNA: TGTGCCAGCAGCCCTACCGAGGCCTTGACTGAAGCTTTCTTT.

The CDR3 reads CASSKVGRNGGNTEAFF. The DNA of the CDR3 is TGTGCCAGCAGCAAAGTGGGCCGAAACGGGGGGAACACTGAAGCTTTCTTT. The chain has TRBV21-1 and TRBJ1-1. TRBV21-1 is annotated as a pseudogene. This CDR3 is 17 amino acids long.

The chain employs TRBV7-8 and TRBJ2-2; TRBD2 matches 7 bases. Germline V lookup: CDR1 SGHVS, CDR2 FQNEAQ. The CDR3 has 17 amino acids. V was clipped by 5 bases and J by 2 bases; unmatched bases: 11. In DNA, the CDR3 is TGTGCCAGCAGCCCCGACCCCCTAGCGGCAAACACCGGGGAGCTGTTTTTT. Translated, it gives CASSPDPLAANTGELFF.

This chain uses TRBV11-2 with TRBJ1-1; D gene ambiguous. Germline CDR1 and CDR2: SGHAT and FQNNGV. This CDR3 contains 14 residues. V was cut by 5 bases and J by 3 bases, with 13 bases left in between. The CDR3 reads CASSPGILDTEAFF. In DNA, the CDR3 is TGTGCCAGCAGCCCCGGGATACTAGACACTGAAGCTTTCTTT.

This chain joins TRBV25-1 and TRBJ1-1, with D hard to call. This CDR3 region has 14 residues. The germline CDR1 and CDR2 sequences are MGHDK and SYGVNS. The V and J ends lost 1 base and 1 base respectively, with 7 bases between them. The CDR3 region is CASSELNRNTEAFF. The DNA of the CDR3 is TGTGCCAGCAGTGAATTGAACAGGAACACTGAAGCTTTCTTT. Complete variable domain (other parts from reference TRBV25-1 and TRBJ1-1): EADIYQTPRYLVIGTGKKITLECSQTMGHDKMYWYQQDPGMELHLIHYSYGVNSTEKGDLSSESTVSRIRTEHFPLTLESARPSHTSQYLCASSELNRNTEAFFGQGTRLTVV.

This sequence joins TRBV19 and TRBJ1-5; D uncertain. This CDR3 has 15 amino acids. CDR1 and CDR2 from the germline V gene are LNHDA and SQIVND (reference sequence). With 2 bases removed from V and 9 bases from J, the gap between germline ends came to 17 bases. CDR3 in DNA: TGTGCCAGTAGTATACGAGAAACAGTTGTCAGGCCCCAGCATTTT. Encoded protein: CASSIRETVVRPQHF.

This sequence joins TRBV25-1 and TRBJ1-6; weak D call: TRBD1 (6 bases). Between the trimmed V and J ends, which lost 7 bases and 6 bases, there was a span of 19 bases. The CDR3 has 16 residues. Germline V lookup: CDR1 MGHDK, CDR2 SYGVNS. CDR3 sequence reads: CASTSDRFDLNSPLHF. The CDR3 region has the DNA TGTGCCAGCACCTCCGACAGGTTTGACCTTAATTCACCCCTCCACTTT.

The V and J genes are TRBV11-3 and TRBJ2-3, with D possibly matching TRBD2 (5 bases). The V gene lost 5 bases and the J gene lost 5 bases, with 14 bases spanning the gap. Per germline, CDR1 SGHNT and CDR2 YENEEA. The CDR3 spans 14 residues. In DNA form, the CDR3 reads TGTGCCAGCAGCCTTTCGGGCGGGTTAGATACGCAGTATTTT. Translating gives CASSLSGGLDTQYF. Drawing the rest from reference TRBV11-3 and TRBJ2-3, the complete variable domain is EAGVVQSPRYKIIEKKQPVAFWCNPISGHNTLYWYLQNLGQGPELLIRYENEEAVDDSQLPKDRFSAERLKGVDSTLKIQPAELGDSAVYLCASSLSGGLDTQYFGPGTRLTVL.

This clone has a single count. The genes are TRBV7-2 and TRBJ2-1; D may be TRBD1 (5 bases). The CDR3 covers 14 residues. V lost 2 bases, J lost 8 bases, and 13 bases lay in between. CDR1 is SGHTA, CDR2 FQGNSA, per germline. The CDR3 coding sequence is TGTGCCAGCAGCTTAAAGGGGTTCTGGGATGAGCAGTTCTTC. It translates to CASSLKGFWDEQFF.

The J gene is TRBJ1-1, the V gene TRBV7-8, with TRBD1 as a possible D gene (5 bases). V lost 5 bases, J lost 0 bases, and 10 bases lay in between. CDR3 length: 14 amino acids. Per the germline V gene, CDR1 is SGHVS and CDR2 is FQNEAQ. This chain's CDR3 is CASSETAMNTEAFF. The CDR3 nucleotides are TGTGCCAGCAGCGAGACAGCTATGAACACTGAAGCTTTCTTT.

The chain recombines TRBV7-2 with TRBJ1-5; unclear D gene. V dropped 1 base and J dropped 0 bases, with 10 bases sitting between them. Per germline, CDR1 SGHTA and CDR2 FQGNSA. This CDR3 has 16 residues. CDR3 nucleotides: TGTGCCAGCAGCTTAGTATCACAGTTTAGCAATCAGCCCCAGCATTTT. This encodes CASSLVSQFSNQPQHF.

In DNA form, the CDR3 reads TGCGCCAGCAGCTTGGCACAGGGGACCGCTTTCTTT. It translates to CASSLAQGTAFF. The chain joins TRBV5-1 to TRBJ1-1; 7 nucleotides line up with TRBD1. The CDR3 runs 12 residues. Germline V gives CDR1 SGHRS, CDR2 YFSETQ. After removal of 0 bases from V and 11 bases from J, the junction contained 4 bases not matched to a gene.

The chain links TRBV15 to TRBJ2-2; a possible D gene is TRBD1 (7 bases). Trimming removed 1 base at V and 3 bases at J, with 15 bases between. Germline CDR1 and CDR2: LNHNV and YYDKDF (reference sequence). The CDR3 consists of 17 residues. The CDR3 sequence: CATSRARRGVYTGELFF. DNA for the CDR3: TGTGCCACCAGCAGAGCGCGCAGGGGGGTGTACACCGGGGAGCTGTTTTTT.

The rearrangement links TRBV2 to TRBJ1-5, with D possibly TRBD1 on 6 matching bases. The CDR3 runs 15 residues. Per the germline V gene, CDR1 is SNHLY and CDR2 is FYNNEI. Trimming shortened V by 4 bases and J by 0 bases, and 10 bases separated the two germline ends. CDR3 region: CASSVQGTSNQPQHF. Here the CDR3 DNA reads TGTGCCAGCAGTGTGCAGGGGACTAGCAATCAGCCCCAGCATTTT.

This clone was observed a handful of times. CDR3 sequence: CASSPTRGETQYF. The CDR3 DNA is TGTGCCAGCTCACCGACCAGGGGGGAGACCCAGTACTTC. This chain links TRBV18 with TRBJ2-5; 7 nucleotides align to TRBD1. In germline, CDR1 is KGHSH, CDR2 LQKENI. V was clipped by 3 bases and J by 5 bases; unmatched bases: 3. The CDR3 contains 13 residues. Full variable domain (missing parts from reference TRBV18 and TRBJ2-5): NAGVMQNPRHLVRRRGQEARLRCSPMKGHSHVYWYRQLPEEGLKFMVYLQKENIIDESGMPKERFSAEFPKEGPSILRIQQVVRGDSAAYFCASSPTRGETQYFGPGTRLLVL.

The chain carries TRBV6-1 and TRBJ2-4, with 10 bases fitting TRBD2. The V gene's germline CDR1 is MNHNS and CDR2 SASEGT. Losses at the gene ends were 11 bases for V and 0 bases for J; bases not matched to a gene: 4. The CDR3 runs 14 residues. CDR3 residues: CACIAGGAKNIQYF. As DNA, the CDR3 is TGTGCCTGCATAGCGGGGGGAGCCAAAAACATTCAGTACTTC.

The V gene is TRBV5-1, the J gene TRBJ2-3, with D possibly matching TRBD1 (6 bases). CDR1 and CDR2 from the germline V gene are SGHRS and YFSETQ. This CDR3 has 14 residues. The V gene lost 0 bases and the J gene lost 5 bases, with 10 bases spanning the gap. CDR3: CASSLGQALDTQYF. CDR3 coding DNA: TGCGCCAGCAGCTTGGGACAGGCTTTAGATACGCAGTATTTT.

The V gene is TRBV2, the J gene TRBJ2-3; D uncertain. Germline CDR1 is SNHLY and CDR2 is FYNNEI. This CDR3 is 16 amino acids long. V was cut by 3 bases and J by 0 bases, with 13 bases left in between. DNA for the CDR3: TGTGCCAGCAGTGACGACACCCCAAGGAGCACAGATACGCAGTATTTT. It yields the protein CASSDDTPRSTDTQYF. Supplemented by reference TRBV2 and TRBJ2-3, the full variable domain reads EPEVTQTPSHQVTQMGQEVILRCVPISNHLYFYWYRQILGQKVEFLVSFYNNEISEKSEIFDDQFSVERPDGSNFTLKIRSTKLEDSAMYFCASSDDTPRSTDTQYFGPGTRLTVL.

This clone showed up just once. The V gene is TRBV27, the J gene TRBJ2-7; D might be TRBD1 (5 bases). Trimming shortened V by 0 bases and J by 1 base, and 10 bases separated the two germline ends. The CDR3 sequence is 15 residues long. Germline lookup yields CDR1 MNHEY and CDR2 SMNVEV (reference sequence). CDR3 residues: CASSLSFQGSYEQYF. CDR3 in DNA: TGTGCCAGCAGTTTATCGTTCCAGGGATCCTACGAGCAGTACTTC.

A few counts support this clone. J is TRBJ1-2 and V is TRBV29-1; D unresolved. The CDR3 totals 11 residues. The germline CDR1 and CDR2 sequences are SQVTM and ANQGSEA. V gave up 7 bases and J gave up 5 bases, with 11 bases separating them. CDR3 protein: CSAQEPYGYTF. The CDR3 DNA sequence: TGCAGCGCCCAGGAACCTTATGGCTACACCTTC.

The chain couples TRBV7-7 to TRBJ2-1, with D hard to call. This CDR3 comprises 13 residues. Germline loops: CDR1 SSHAT, CDR2 FNYEAQ (reference sequence). The V gene lost 5 bases and the J gene lost 9 bases, with 14 bases spanning the gap. CDR3 in amino acids: CASSQDIVGEQFF. CDR3 nucleotides: TGTGCCAGCAGCCAAGACATCGTTGGTGAGCAGTTCTTC.

The chain couples TRBV4-3 to TRBJ1-1; 7 bases fit TRBD1. The length of the CDR3 is 16 residues. V trimming: 0 bases; J trimming: 1 base; junction bases outside the gene matches: 5. From germline, CDR1 is LGHNA and CDR2 YSLEER. The CDR3 region has the DNA TGCGCCAGCAGCCAAGATAGGGGGCAGACGAACACTGAAGCTTTCTTT. This encodes CASSQDRGQTNTEAFF.

This chain joins TRBV5-4 and TRBJ1-1; D is unresolved. The CDR3 is 14 amino acids. V lost 4 bases to trimming and J lost 1 base, with 11 bases between them. Germline CDR1 is SGHNT and CDR2 is YYREEE (reference sequence). This chain's CDR3 is CASSRVGQNTEAFF. The CDR3 bases are TGTGCCAGCAGCCGGGTAGGCCAGAACACTGAAGCTTTCTTT.

This chain links TRBV18 with TRBJ1-1, with TRBD1 matching 12 bases. Trimming cost V 5 bases and J 7 bases; bases outside gene matches: 11. In germline, CDR1 is KGHSH, CDR2 LQKENI. The CDR3 loop spans 16 amino acids. The CDR3 bases are TGTGCCAGCTCATCTAGGGGACAGGGGGCGTACATTGAAGCTTTCTTT. Its translation: CASSSRGQGAYIEAFF.